The rows below give T cell receptor beta chains drawn from one sample of a study of blood T cell repertoires in COVID-19. Assay used: immunoSEQ multiplex PCR; TCRdb lists only in-frame clones, some missing. The repertoire holds under 300,000 clones, with approximately 88% as singletons. The sequencing sample was made of PBMCs or T cells enriched from blood (not recorded which). All receptors derive from a woman aged 35 to 49 who had been exposed to COVID-19. CDR3s include the opening cysteine and the closing phenylalanine or tryptophan. D genes are given only for firm matches. Rows give clone size only sometimes, using once, few, many, or a class for an expanded clone.

clone_size	v_call	d_call	j_call	cdr3_nt	cdr3_aa
NA	TRBV12-3/TRBV12-4	NA	TRBJ1-5	TGTGCCAGTTCGGTGAGCAATCAGCCCCAGCATTTT	CASSVSNQPQHF
once	TRBV28	TRBD1	TRBJ1-1	TGTGCCAGCACTGGGGACAGTGAAGCTTTCTTT	CASTGDSEAFF
few	TRBV7-2	NA	TRBJ2-2	TGTGCCAGCAGCAATTCCTATTGGAGCACCGGGGAGCTGTTTTTT	CASSNSYWSTGELFF
few	TRBV11-2	NA	TRBJ2-7	TGTGCCAGCAGCACTAATCGAGGGGAGCAGTACTTC	CASSTNRGEQYF
NA	TRBV15	NA	TRBJ2-2	TGTGCCACCAGCAGAGATCTGCTAGGCGACGGGAACACCGGGGAGCTGTTTTTT	CATSRDLLGDGNTGELFF
NA	TRBV2	NA	TRBJ1-3	TGTGCCAGCAGTGACAGGGACTCTGGAAACACCATATATTTT	CASSDRDSGNTIYF
NA	TRBV5-6	TRBD1	TRBJ1-2	TGTGCCAGCAGCTCGGACAGGAGATCGATTGGCTACACCTTC	CASSSDRRSIGYTF
NA	TRBV12-5	TRBD2	TRBJ2-1	TGTGCTAGTGGTCCGGGGACTAGCGGGAGTCTTCCAAATGAGCAGTTCTTC	CASGPGTSGSLPNEQFF
NA	TRBV30	NA	TRBJ1-4	TGTGCCTGGACCCTGAACAGTCCAACTAATGAAAAACTGTTTTTT	CAWTLNSPTNEKLFF
NA	TRBV6-2/TRBV6-3	NA	TRBJ1-1	TGTGCCAGCAGGCCTGGACGGGGGGAAGCTTTCTTT	CASRPGRGEAFF
NA	TRBV30	TRBD1	TRBJ1-6	TGTGCCTGGAGTGTACTTGGGACAGGATTGTACCGTTCACCCCTCCACTTT	CAWSVLGTGLYRSPLHF
NA	TRBV7-2	TRBD1	TRBJ2-7	TGTGCCAGCAGCTTAGGCCGGGACAGCAACTACGAGCAGTACTTC	CASSLGRDSNYEQYF
NA	TRBV4-3	TRBD2	TRBJ2-5	TGCGCCAGCAGCCAAGAAATAGCGGGAGTTTGGGGGGAGACCCAGTACTTC	CASSQEIAGVWGETQYF
NA	TRBV25-1	TRBD1	TRBJ2-3	TGTGCCAGCAGATCCGGGACAGGGGGTTTAGTAGATACGCAGTATTTT	CASRSGTGGLVDTQYF
few	TRBV28	NA	TRBJ1-5	TGTGCCAGCAGTTTGGGAGGGCGTCAGCCCCAGCATTTT	CASSLGGRQPQHF
NA	TRBV6-5	NA	TRBJ2-5	TGTGCCAGCAGTTACTCCCCCGGCGGTATGAGTCAGACCCAGTACTTC	CASSYSPGGMSQTQYF
NA	TRBV28	NA	TRBJ1-1	TGTGCCAGCAGACCCACCCGACAGACTGAAGCTTTCTTT	CASRPTRQTEAFF
NA	TRBV5-1	NA	TRBJ2-1	TGTGCCAGCAGCTCGTCCCTAACCAATGAGCAGTTCTTC	CASSSSLTNEQFF
NA	TRBV7-2	NA	TRBJ2-5	TGTGCCAGCAGCTTAGACGGGGGAGGGGGGAAGACCCAGTACTTC	CASSLDGGGGKTQYF
NA	TRBV10-3	TRBD2	TRBJ2-3	TGTGCCATCAGGGCTGGACTAGCGGGGGCCCTTATCACAGATACGCAGTATTTT	CAIRAGLAGALITDTQYF
NA	TRBV5-8	NA	TRBJ1-2	TGTGCCAGCAGCTCGGCGGCGCGAACTAACTATGGCTACACCTTC	CASSSAARTNYGYTF
NA	TRBV7-8	NA	TRBJ2-7	TGTGCCAGCAGCTCCGCAGCGTTAGGCTACGAGCAGTACTTC	CASSSAALGYEQYF
NA	TRBV6-5	NA	TRBJ1-1	TGTGCCAGCAGTTATGGGACTCTGAACACTGAAGCTTTCTTT	CASSYGTLNTEAFF
NA	TRBV4-1	TRBD2	TRBJ2-2	TGCGCCAGCAGCCAACCCAGCGGGAGGTCTGGGGAGCTGTTTTTT	CASSQPSGRSGELFF
NA	TRBV27	TRBD2	TRBJ2-3	TGTGCCAGCAGTTTATCCCCTGGGACTAGCGGGGGTACCCGGTTGAGAGATACGCAGTATTTT	CASSLSPGTSGGTRLRDTQYF
NA	TRBV19	TRBD1	TRBJ1-3	TGTGCCAGTAGCGGAGCTCGCCAGGGGGCCGGAAACACCATATATTTT	CASSGARQGAGNTIYF
NA	TRBV5-1	NA	TRBJ1-2	TGCGCCAGCAGCGATATACAGGGTGGGGGCTACACCTTC	CASSDIQGGGYTF
NA	TRBV30	NA	TRBJ2-1	TGTGCCTGGAGTGTACTTTGGGGGGGGGCCAGGAATGAGCAGTTCTTC	CAWSVLWGGARNEQFF
NA	TRBV11-1	NA	TRBJ1-1	TGTGCCAGCAGCTTTATTCGGAACACTGAAGCTTTCTTT	CASSFIRNTEAFF
NA	TRBV3-1/TRBV3-2	NA	TRBJ1-1	TGTGCCAGCAGCCAGAGGGGGGGAGACACTGAAGCTTTCTTT	CASSQRGGDTEAFF
NA	TRBV7-8	NA	TRBJ2-3	TGTGCCAGCAGCCCTAAGCGGCCGATTACAGATACGCAGTATTTT	CASSPKRPITDTQYF
NA	TRBV10-3	NA	TRBJ1-4	TGTGCCAGCGGGACTCCCCCCGGAGTTGAACTGTTTTTT	CASGTPPGVELFF
once	TRBV5-1	NA	TRBJ2-2	TGTGCCAGCAGCTTCGAGCTAGCGAACACCGGGGAGCTGTTTTTT	CASSFELANTGELFF
NA	TRBV28	TRBD1	TRBJ2-1	TGTGCCAGCAGGCCGGGACAGGGGGGCAATGAGCAGTTCTTC	CASRPGQGGNEQFF
NA	TRBV11-3	NA	TRBJ2-1	TGTGCCAGCAGCGGCCGCGGTGGGGACTCAAGGGATGAGCAGTTCTTC	CASSGRGGDSRDEQFF
NA	TRBV4-1	TRBD1	TRBJ2-2	TGCGCCAGCAGCCCCGGACAGGGCGCGAACACCGGGGAGCTGTTTTTT	CASSPGQGANTGELFF
NA	TRBV11-2	TRBD1	TRBJ1-4	TGTGCCAGCAGCCCGACCTCGACAGGGGGGAATGAAAAACTGTTTTTT	CASSPTSTGGNEKLFF
NA	TRBV28	NA	TRBJ2-6	TGTGCCAGCAGTTCACATACAGCGGCTGGGGCCAACGTCCTGACTTTC	CASSSHTAAGANVLTF
NA	TRBV19	TRBD2	TRBJ2-1	TGTGCCAGTAGCCCGATGGTTGCGGGAGTTCGGAATGAGCAGTTCTTC	CASSPMVAGVRNEQFF
NA	TRBV13	NA	TRBJ1-1	TGTGCCAGCACTCAGATCGTGAACACTGAAGCTTTCTTT	CASTQIVNTEAFF
NA	TRBV12-5	NA	TRBJ1-2	TGTGCTAGTGGTCCAACACGGGGGGATGGCTACACCTTC	CASGPTRGDGYTF
NA	TRBV10-3	TRBD1	TRBJ1-1	TGTGCCATCAGTGATAGGGGACAGGGGGGCACTGAAGCTTTCTTT	CAISDRGQGGTEAFF
NA	TRBV6-4	NA	TRBJ1-1	TGTGCCAGCAGTGTCAGGGCGGACACTGAAGCTTTCTTT	CASSVRADTEAFF
NA	TRBV7-2	TRBD2	TRBJ2-3	TGTGCCAGCAGCACACTACTAGCGGTGGGGGCAGATACGCAGTATTTT	CASSTLLAVGADTQYF
NA	TRBV19	TRBD1	TRBJ1-2	TGTGCCAGTAGTCCGGGACAGGGAATACGCGGCTACACCTTC	CASSPGQGIRGYTF
once	TRBV28	NA	TRBJ1-3	TGTGCCAGCAACCAGGACAGAGGAAACACCATATATTTT	CASNQDRGNTIYF
NA	TRBV7-9	NA	TRBJ1-2	TGTGCCAGCAGCTTAACAGACCACTATGGCTACACCTTC	CASSLTDHYGYTF
NA	TRBV11-3	TRBD1	TRBJ1-4	TGTGCCAGCAGCCATACAGGGACAGGGGGTAGCGAAAAACTGTTTTTT	CASSHTGTGGSEKLFF
NA	TRBV4-2	TRBD1	TRBJ1-6	TGTGCCAGCAGCCAATCCGGGGGAACAGGGGGATCACCCCTCCACTTT	CASSQSGGTGGSPLHF
NA	TRBV7-8	TRBD2	TRBJ2-1	TGTGCCAGCAGCCCCCAGCGGGGGGGCCCGTACAATGAGCAGTTCTTC	CASSPQRGGPYNEQFF
NA	TRBV4-1	NA	TRBJ1-2	TGCGCCAGCAGCCCAGCCAGGGTCGAAGGCTACACCTTC	CASSPARVEGYTF
once	TRBV5-7	NA	TRBJ1-2	TGTGCCAGCAGCTTGGAGCAGACATACACCTTC	CASSLEQTYTF